The entry below gives a single T cell receptor (beta chain) sequence along with its context. The V gene end was trimmed by 6 bases and the J gene end by 3 bases; junction bases not matched to a gene: 7. Germline assignment: CDR1 SGHTA and CDR2 FQGTGA. The length of the CDR3 is 14 residues. Treatment denoted: 15 to 20 received Ad26.COV2.S at low or high dose, single or two shots; several received placebo; per-sample allocation not given. Samples were taken on day 63 after the first vaccine or placebo injection. An Ad26 vector that expressed Wuhan-strain SARS-CoV-2 spike constituted the vaccine. The data belong to a study of Ad26.COV2.S vaccination and SARS-CoV-2 variants. Across the whole study: Ad26.COV2.S, an intramuscular injection, was given once or twice 56 days apart.

Assay used: immunoSEQ multiplex PCR; TCRdb lists only in-frame clones, some missing. The sample lists 400,000 to 450,000 clones, less than 95% occurring once. The source was peripheral blood, collected in a trial of Ad26.COV2.S vaccine versus placebo. This receptor was obtained from a person aged 18 to 59 who received the Ad26.COV2.S COVID-19 vaccine or a placebo. The V call is TRBV7-3, the J call TRBJ2-7; TRBD1 matches at 8 bases. CDR3 nucleotides: TGTGCCAGCAGTCGGGACAGGACACTCTACGAGCAGTACTTC. It encodes CASSRDRTLYEQYF.